This T cell receptor (beta chain) was sequenced during a study of control samples from healthy donors and cancer patients (dated by TCRdb to the early 2020s). Library construction relied on the immunoSEQ multiplex PCR assay. This immuneACCESS table, as held by TCRdb, lists in-frame sequences with V and J called but not all clones. Of the missing ones, under half trace to an unresolved V gene in checked studies; the others have no known cause. The sample has over 85,000 clones on record, roughly 94% of them singletons. About 2.5% of the sample comes from the top ten. As regards this clone: The antigen this receptor binds is unknown. No per-base quality is available; no much larger clone lies one base away.

From the cysteine up to the phenylalanine, the CDR3 has a length of 15 residues. The only DNA kept is the CDR3, 45 bases in frame from the first base. Based on the germline V gene (reference sequence), the CDR1 and CDR2 sequences are MNHEY and SMNVEV. The junction shows trimming of 3 bases on V and 1 base on J, plus 13 bases between the germline ends. The sequencing input was blood. The chain is made from TRBV27 and TRBJ2-7; no confident D gene assignment can be made. This receptor was obtained from a woman between 18 and 29 years old in good health. The CDR3 reads as follows: CASSFLTVGSYEQYF. The sequenced DNA: TGTGCCAGCAGTTTTTTAACAGTAGGATCCTACGAGCAGTACTTC.